This T cell receptor beta chain was sequenced during a study of cytotoxic CD8 clonotypes in ibrutinib-treated CLL. Regarding the study as a whole: At the start, clonality exceeded age-matched healthy donors and followed circulating CD8+ T-cell counts. At ibrutinib response, clonality increased, and at progression it declined back toward baseline. Public clonotypes showed up rarely, and on treatment they shrank or held steady.

In the case of this clone: The antigen remains undetermined.

Between the trimmed V and J ends, which lost 0 bases and 1 base, there was a span of 9 bases. Germline assignment: CDR1 SEHNR and CDR2 FQNEAQ (reference sequence). There are 15 residues in the CDR3. The targeted sequencing depth was 1 in 200,000 to 1 in 1 million T cells. Sequencing was performed with immunoSEQ multiplex PCR; in TCRdb, only in-frame clones are kept and a portion is missing. The profile covers 30,000 or so clones, with roughly 57% appearing a single time and around 13% taken by the ten largest. Sample: PBMCs, taken before ibrutinib treatment. The chain combines TRBV7-9 with TRBJ1-2; D is possibly TRBD1 (5 bases). The TCR originated in a human donor with chronic lymphocytic leukemia. This CDR3 reads CASSLATAYNYGYTF. DNA for the CDR3: TGTGCCAGCAGCTTAGCGACAGCGTATAACTATGGCTACACCTTC.